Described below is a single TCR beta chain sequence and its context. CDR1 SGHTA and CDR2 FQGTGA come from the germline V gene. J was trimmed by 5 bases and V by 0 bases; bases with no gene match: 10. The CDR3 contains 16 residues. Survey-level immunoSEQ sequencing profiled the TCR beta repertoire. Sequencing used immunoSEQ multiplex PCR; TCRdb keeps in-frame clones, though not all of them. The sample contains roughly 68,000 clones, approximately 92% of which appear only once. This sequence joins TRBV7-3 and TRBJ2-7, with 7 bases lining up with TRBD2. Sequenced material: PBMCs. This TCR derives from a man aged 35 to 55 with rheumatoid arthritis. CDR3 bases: TGTGCCAGCAGCTTAACAGGGTGGGAGGGCCCGGACGAGCAGTACTTC. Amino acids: CASSLTGWEGPDEQYF.